This is a list of T cell receptor beta chains from one sample in a study of OX40 agonist ivuxolimab in advanced cancers. Method: immunoSEQ multiplex PCR; TCRdb's copy keeps in-frame clones and lacks some. This sample has 60,000 to 95,000 clones, with over 75% found just once. The sample consisted of CD4+ or CD8+ T cells sorted from blood, taken in a trial of the OX40 agonist ivuxolimab. Receptors originate from an adult with an advanced solid tumor such as melanoma, head and neck, liver or kidney cancer. Each CDR3 is given with its conserved first and last residue. Fields, in order: D gene, clone size, V gene, J gene, CDR3 protein, CDR3 DNA. D genes are given only for firm matches. Clone size appears in some rows only: once, few, many, or a class for an expanded clone.

>TRBD1|-|TRBV6-1|TRBJ2-3
CASSDWTGGPDTQYF
TGTGCCAGCAGTGATTGGACAGGGGGTCCCGATACGCAGTATTTT
>-|-|TRBV6-1|TRBJ2-3
CASSLQVGDTQYF
TGTGCCAGCAGTCTCCAGGTCGGGGATACGCAGTATTTT
>-|-|TRBV6-6|TRBJ2-1
CASRDQNEAEQFF
TGTGCCAGCAGGGACCAAAATGAAGCTGAGCAGTTCTTC
>-|-|TRBV7-8|TRBJ2-5
CASSTPRNRETQYF
TGTGCCAGCAGCACACCAAGAAACCGGGAGACCCAGTACTTC
>-|few|TRBV2|TRBJ1-6
CASRAVSSYNSPLHF
TGTGCCAGCAGGGCAGTAAGCTCCTATAATTCACCCCTCCACTTT
>TRBD2|-|TRBV9|TRBJ2-5
CASSVGSSGTSPETQYF
TGTGCCAGCAGCGTAGGGAGTAGCGGGACGTCCCCAGAGACCCAGTACTTC
>-|-|TRBV7-2|TRBJ1-1
CASTQGSPGTNTEAFF
TGTGCCAGCACTCAGGGATCTCCGGGAACGAACACTGAAGCTTTCTTT
>-|-|TRBV7-6|TRBJ2-1
CASSPRDSYNEQFF
TGTGCCAGCAGCCCCCGAGACAGCTACAATGAGCAGTTCTTC
>TRBD1|-|TRBV10-3|TRBJ2-7
CAIGEGADYEQYF
TGTGCCATCGGCGAGGGGGCGGACTACGAGCAGTACTTC
>-|-|TRBV30|TRBJ2-3
CAWSVGGSRGDTQYF
TGTGCCTGGAGTGTAGGGGGGTCCCGTGGTGATACGCAGTATTTT
>-|few|TRBV20-1|TRBJ1-1
CSARLIGAAFF
TGCAGTGCTAGGTTAATCGGGGCGGCTTTCTTT
>TRBD2|-|TRBV5-1|TRBJ2-3
CASSNLGGDAGTQYF
TGCGCCAGCAGTAATCTCGGGGGGGACGCAGGGACGCAGTATTTT
>-|few|TRBV7-9|TRBJ1-3
CASSPDISGNTIYF
TGTGCCAGCAGCCCGGACATCTCTGGAAACACCATATATTTT
>TRBD1|-|TRBV19|TRBJ1-1
CASSRQGAGTEAFF
TGTGCCAGTAGTCGGCAGGGGGCCGGCACTGAAGCTTTCTTT
>-|-|TRBV2|TRBJ2-3
CASSPVAWEGTDTQYF
TGTGCCAGCAGTCCCGTAGCTTGGGAGGGCACAGATACGCAGTATTTT
>-|-|TRBV11-1|TRBJ1-6
CASSFTGAYNSPLHF
TGTGCCAGCAGCTTTACAGGAGCCTATAATTCACCCCTCCACTTT
>-|-|TRBV6-1|TRBJ2-2
CASSALRGTGELFF
TGTGCCAGCAGTGCCCTCCGGGGGACCGGGGAGCTGTTTTTT
>-|-|TRBV7-8|TRBJ2-6
CASSSGDYPQSRANVLTF
TGTGCCAGCAGCTCGGGTGATTACCCACAAAGTCGGGCCAACGTCCTGACTTTC
>-|once|TRBV30|TRBJ1-2
CAYGTGGWYGYTF
TGTGCCTATGGGACCGGGGGGTGGTATGGCTACACCTTC
>-|-|TRBV5-1|TRBJ2-2
CASSLHWGGTGELFF
TGCGCCAGCAGCCTACACTGGGGCGGCACCGGGGAGCTGTTTTTT
>TRBD2|once|TRBV13|TRBJ2-7
CASSPFGAGGRDEQYF
TGTGCCAGCAGCCCTTTCGGAGCGGGGGGGCGCGACGAGCAGTACTTC
>-|few|TRBV2|TRBJ1-1
CASSARRGYTEAFF
TGTGCCAGCAGTGCCAGGAGGGGCTACACTGAAGCTTTCTTT
>TRBD1|-|TRBV5-6|TRBJ2-7
CASSLYQTGGVEQYF
TGTGCCAGCAGCTTGTACCAGACAGGGGGGGTCGAGCAGTACTTC
>-|-|TRBV18|TRBJ2-6
CASSPLGSLSGANVLTF
TGTGCCAGCTCACCACTCGGGTCACTCTCTGGGGCCAACGTCCTGACTTTC
>-|few|TRBV6-5|TRBJ1-3
CASSYSKGVSGNTIYF
TGTGCCAGCAGTTACTCGAAGGGGGTCTCTGGAAACACCATATATTTT
>TRBD1|-|TRBV5-6|TRBJ1-6
CASSPTGGDSPLHF
TGTGCCAGCAGCCCGACAGGGGGTGATTCACCCCTCCACTTT
>-|once|TRBV6-5|TRBJ1-2
CASSYDRNYGYTF
TGTGCCAGCAGTTACGACAGGAACTATGGCTACACCTTC
>-|-|TRBV6-4|TRBJ2-5
CARRRGGQETQYF
TGTGCCAGGAGACGGGGCGGACAAGAGACCCAGTACTTC
>-|-|TRBV7-7|TRBJ2-3
CASSLRQAPDTQYF
TGTGCCAGCAGCTTAAGACAGGCCCCAGATACGCAGTATTTT
>-|once|TRBV6-6|TRBJ1-4
CASSSASWEKLFF
TGTGCCAGCAGTTCCGCCTCCTGGGAAAAACTGTTTTTT
>-|few|TRBV2|TRBJ1-5
CASRRSLGTSNQPQHF
TGTGCCAGCAGGCGATCGTTGGGTACAAGCAATCAGCCCCAGCATTTT